This T cell receptor (beta chain) was obtained from a study of response to subunit inactivated influenza vaccine. General study results and limits: Researchers suggested that each seasonal influenza vaccination recruits few new T cells.

This clonotype was found a few times. Its antigen is unidentified. The CDR3 length is 14 residues. V gave up 4 bases and J gave up 1 base; unmatched junction bases: 3. Germline CDR1 and CDR2: LGHDT and YNNKEL (reference sequence). TCRdb ran MiXCR on the RT-PCR reads and lists one entry per CDR3 protein. The table records about 520,000 distinct CDR3 sequences, about 25% of them present only once. Sequencing was performed on CD4+ T cells sorted from PBMCs, taken more than 4 days after vaccination. This receptor was obtained from a man over 45 who received an inactivated influenza vaccine. The rearrangement joins TRBV3-1 to TRBJ2-7, with TRBD2 matching 8 bases. The DNA of the CDR3 is TGTGCCAGCAGCCTAGCGGGAATATCCTACGAGCAGTACTTC. It is translated as CASSLAGISYEQYF.